This record looks at one T cell receptor (beta chain) sequence and its context. The sample is drawn from a study of blood T cell repertoires in COVID-19. About the research overall: Samples taken during acute and convalescent COVID-19 were collected in the United States, Italy and Spain. T cells, B-cell-depleted T cells, or PBMCs provided the cDNA or gDNA that served as material.

Per the original data handling: Nucleated cell number was recorded as an estimate derived from reference gene primer amplification. Repertoires were generated with immunoSEQ multiplex PCR, while TCRdb's copy carries only in-frame clones and drops some. V and J calls plus clone size are reproduced from that table; the DNA served to infer D and trimming. The sample lists 55,000 to 80,000 clones; 74% were seen once. This receptor was taken from an elderly woman with acute or convalescent COVID-19. The sample was peripheral blood.

CDR3 region: CASSELAGGSGELFF. The CDR3 DNA follows: TGTGCCAGCAGCGAGCTAGCGGGAGGCTCCGGGGAGCTGTTTTTT. The V call is TRBV2, the J call TRBJ2-2; 11 bases map to TRBD2. Germline values: CDR1 SNHLY, CDR2 FYNNEI. Trimming cost V 6 bases and J 6 bases; bases outside gene matches: 6. This CDR3 is built from 15 residues.